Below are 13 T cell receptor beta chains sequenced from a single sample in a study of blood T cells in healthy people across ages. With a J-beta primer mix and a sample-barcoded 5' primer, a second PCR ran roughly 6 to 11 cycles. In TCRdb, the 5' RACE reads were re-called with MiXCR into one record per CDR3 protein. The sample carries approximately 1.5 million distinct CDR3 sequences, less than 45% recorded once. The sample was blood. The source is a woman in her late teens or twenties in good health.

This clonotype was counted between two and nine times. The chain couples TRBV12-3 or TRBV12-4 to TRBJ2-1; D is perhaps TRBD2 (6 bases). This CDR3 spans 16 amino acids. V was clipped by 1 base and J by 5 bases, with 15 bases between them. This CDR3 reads CASSLGGFGRNNEQFF. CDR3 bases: TGTGCCAGCAGTTTAGGGGGGTTCGGGAGAAACAATGAGCAGTTCTTC.

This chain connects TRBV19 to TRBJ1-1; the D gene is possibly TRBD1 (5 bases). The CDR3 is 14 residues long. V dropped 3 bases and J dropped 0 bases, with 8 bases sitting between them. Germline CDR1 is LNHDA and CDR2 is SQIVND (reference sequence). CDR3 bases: TGTGCCAGTAGTATTCGGGGGATGAACACTGAAGCTTTCTTT. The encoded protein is CASSIRGMNTEAFF.

CDR3 coding DNA: TGCGCCAGCAGCTTAACTGGAACCGACTACAATGAGCAGTACTTC. This translates into CASSLTGTDYNEQYF. This chain uses TRBV5-1 with TRBJ2-7, with a weak D call TRBD2 (5 bases). The CDR3 extends over 15 amino acids. Trimming shortened V by 2 bases and J by 7 bases, and 19 bases separated the two germline ends. Per germline, CDR1 SGHRS and CDR2 YFSETQ.

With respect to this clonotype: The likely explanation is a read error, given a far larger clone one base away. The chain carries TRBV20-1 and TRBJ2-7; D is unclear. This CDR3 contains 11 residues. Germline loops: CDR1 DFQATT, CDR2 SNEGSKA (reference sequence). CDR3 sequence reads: CNARDSYEQYF. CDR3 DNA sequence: TGCAATGCTAGAGATTCCTACGAGCAGTACTTC.

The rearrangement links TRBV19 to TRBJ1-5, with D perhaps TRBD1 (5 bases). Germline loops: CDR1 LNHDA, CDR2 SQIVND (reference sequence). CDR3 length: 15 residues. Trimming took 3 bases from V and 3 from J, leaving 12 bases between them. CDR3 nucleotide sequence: TGTGCCAGTAGTATTTTACTAGGGACCAATCAGCCCCAGCATTTT. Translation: CASSILLGTNQPQHF.

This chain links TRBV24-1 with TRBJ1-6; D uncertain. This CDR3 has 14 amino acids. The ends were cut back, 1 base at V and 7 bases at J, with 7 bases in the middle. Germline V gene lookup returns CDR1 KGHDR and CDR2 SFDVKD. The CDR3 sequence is CATSDFGRNSPLHF. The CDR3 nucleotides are TGTGCCACCAGTGATTTTGGGAGAAATTCACCCCTCCACTTT.

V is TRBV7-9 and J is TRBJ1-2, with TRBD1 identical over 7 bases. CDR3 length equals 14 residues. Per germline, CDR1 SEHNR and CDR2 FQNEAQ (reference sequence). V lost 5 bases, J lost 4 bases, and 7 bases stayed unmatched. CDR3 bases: TGTGCCAGCAGCCCTCAGGGGGGAGCCTATGGCTACACCTTC. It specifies CASSPQGGAYGYTF.

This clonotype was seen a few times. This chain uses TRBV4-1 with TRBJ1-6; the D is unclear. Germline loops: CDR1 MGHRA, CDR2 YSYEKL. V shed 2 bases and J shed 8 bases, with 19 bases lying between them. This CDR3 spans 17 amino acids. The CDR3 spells CASSQPPEQIDYSPLHF. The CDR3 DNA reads TGCGCCAGCAGCCAACCTCCGGAACAGATAGATTATTCACCCCTCCACTTT.

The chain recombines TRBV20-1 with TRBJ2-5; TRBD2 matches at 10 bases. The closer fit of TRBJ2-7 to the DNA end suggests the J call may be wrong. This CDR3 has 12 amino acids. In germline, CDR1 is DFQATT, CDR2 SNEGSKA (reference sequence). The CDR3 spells CSAQGLAHEQYF. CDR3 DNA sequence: TGCAGTGCACAGGGACTAGCGCACGAGCAGTACTTC.

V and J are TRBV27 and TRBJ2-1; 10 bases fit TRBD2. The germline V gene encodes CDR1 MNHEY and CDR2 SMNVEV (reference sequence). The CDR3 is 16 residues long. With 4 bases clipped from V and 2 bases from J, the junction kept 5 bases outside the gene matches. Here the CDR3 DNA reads TGTGCCAGCAGTTCCTCTAGCGGGAGCACCTACAATGAGCAGTTCTTC. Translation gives CASSSSSGSTYNEQFF.

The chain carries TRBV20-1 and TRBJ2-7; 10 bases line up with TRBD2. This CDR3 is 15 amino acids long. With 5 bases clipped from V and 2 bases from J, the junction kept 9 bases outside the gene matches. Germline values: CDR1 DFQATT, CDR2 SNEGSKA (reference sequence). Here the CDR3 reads CSAPSLAGVTYEQYF. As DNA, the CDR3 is TGCAGTGCTCCTTCCCTAGCGGGGGTCACCTACGAGCAGTACTTC.

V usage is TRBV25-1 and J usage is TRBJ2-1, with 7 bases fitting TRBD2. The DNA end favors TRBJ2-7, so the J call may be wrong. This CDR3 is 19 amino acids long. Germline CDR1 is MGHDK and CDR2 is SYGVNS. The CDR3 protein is CASSEYVSLGGSSYNEQYF. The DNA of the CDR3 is TGTGCCAGCAGTGAATATGTAAGTTTGGGCGGGAGCTCCTACAATGAGCAGTACTTC.

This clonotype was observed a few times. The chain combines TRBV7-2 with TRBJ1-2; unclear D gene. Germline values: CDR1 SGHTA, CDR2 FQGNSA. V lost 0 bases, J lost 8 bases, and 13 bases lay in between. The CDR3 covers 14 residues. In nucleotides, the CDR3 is TGTGCCAGCAGCTTAGCGCTGGGCACGACGGGCTACACCTTC. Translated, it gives CASSLALGTTGYTF.